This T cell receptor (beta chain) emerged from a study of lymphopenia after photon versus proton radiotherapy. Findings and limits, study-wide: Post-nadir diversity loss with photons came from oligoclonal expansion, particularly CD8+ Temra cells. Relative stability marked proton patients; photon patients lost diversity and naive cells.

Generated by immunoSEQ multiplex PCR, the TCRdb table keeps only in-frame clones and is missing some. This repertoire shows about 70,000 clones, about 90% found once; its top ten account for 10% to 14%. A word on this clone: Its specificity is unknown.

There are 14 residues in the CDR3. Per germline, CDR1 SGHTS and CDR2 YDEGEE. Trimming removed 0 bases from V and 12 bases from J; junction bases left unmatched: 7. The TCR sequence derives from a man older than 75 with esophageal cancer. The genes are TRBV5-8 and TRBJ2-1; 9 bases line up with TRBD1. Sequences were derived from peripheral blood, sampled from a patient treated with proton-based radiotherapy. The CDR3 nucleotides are TGTGCCAGCAGCTTGGCCGGGACAGGGTCAATGCAGTTCTTC. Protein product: CASSLAGTGSMQFF.